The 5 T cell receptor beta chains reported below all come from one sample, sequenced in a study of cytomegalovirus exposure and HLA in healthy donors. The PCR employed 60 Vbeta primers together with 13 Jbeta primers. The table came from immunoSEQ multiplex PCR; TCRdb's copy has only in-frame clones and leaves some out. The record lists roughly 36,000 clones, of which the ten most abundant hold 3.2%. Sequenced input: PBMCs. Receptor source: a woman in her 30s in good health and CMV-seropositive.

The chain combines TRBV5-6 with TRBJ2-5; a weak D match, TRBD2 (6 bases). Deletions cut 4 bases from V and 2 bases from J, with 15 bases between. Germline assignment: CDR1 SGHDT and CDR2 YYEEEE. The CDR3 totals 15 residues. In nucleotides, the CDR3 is TGTGCCAGCAGCGCGGGGCGCTACCGACAAGAGACCCAGTACTTC. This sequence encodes CASSAGRYRQETQYF. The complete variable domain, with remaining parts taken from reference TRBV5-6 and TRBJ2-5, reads DAGVTQSPTHLIKTRGQQVTLRCSPKSGHDTVSWYQQALGQGPQFIFQYYEEEERQRGNFPDRFSGHQFPNYSSELNVNALLLGDSALYLCASSAGRYRQETQYFGPGTRLLVL.

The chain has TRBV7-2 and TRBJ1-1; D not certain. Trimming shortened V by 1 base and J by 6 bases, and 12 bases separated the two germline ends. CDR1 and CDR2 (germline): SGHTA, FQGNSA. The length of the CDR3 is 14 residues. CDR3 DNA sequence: TGTGCCAGCAGCTTAGATCGGGGTTATGCTGAAGCTTTCTTT. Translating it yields CASSLDRGYAEAFF.

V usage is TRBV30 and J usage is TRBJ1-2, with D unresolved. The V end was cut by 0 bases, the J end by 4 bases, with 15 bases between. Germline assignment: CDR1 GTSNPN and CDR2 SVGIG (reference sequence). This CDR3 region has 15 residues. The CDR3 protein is CAWSVFALGSYGYTF. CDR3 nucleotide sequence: TGTGCCTGGAGTGTTTTTGCCCTAGGGAGCTATGGCTACACCTTC.

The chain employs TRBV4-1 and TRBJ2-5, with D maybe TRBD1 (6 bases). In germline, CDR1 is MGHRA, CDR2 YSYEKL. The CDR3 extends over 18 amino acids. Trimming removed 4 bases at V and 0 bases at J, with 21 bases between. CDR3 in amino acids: CASSRTVQGSLYQETQYF. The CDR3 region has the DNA TGCGCCAGCAGCCGGACCGTCCAGGGGTCCTTGTACCAAGAGACCCAGTACTTC.

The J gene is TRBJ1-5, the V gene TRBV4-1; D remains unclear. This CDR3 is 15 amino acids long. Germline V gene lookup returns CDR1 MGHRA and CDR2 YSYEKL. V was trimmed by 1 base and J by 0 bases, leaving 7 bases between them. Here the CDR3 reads CASSQGIPSNQPQHF. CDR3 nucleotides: TGCGCCAGCAGCCAAGGTATTCCTAGCAATCAGCCCCAGCATTTT.